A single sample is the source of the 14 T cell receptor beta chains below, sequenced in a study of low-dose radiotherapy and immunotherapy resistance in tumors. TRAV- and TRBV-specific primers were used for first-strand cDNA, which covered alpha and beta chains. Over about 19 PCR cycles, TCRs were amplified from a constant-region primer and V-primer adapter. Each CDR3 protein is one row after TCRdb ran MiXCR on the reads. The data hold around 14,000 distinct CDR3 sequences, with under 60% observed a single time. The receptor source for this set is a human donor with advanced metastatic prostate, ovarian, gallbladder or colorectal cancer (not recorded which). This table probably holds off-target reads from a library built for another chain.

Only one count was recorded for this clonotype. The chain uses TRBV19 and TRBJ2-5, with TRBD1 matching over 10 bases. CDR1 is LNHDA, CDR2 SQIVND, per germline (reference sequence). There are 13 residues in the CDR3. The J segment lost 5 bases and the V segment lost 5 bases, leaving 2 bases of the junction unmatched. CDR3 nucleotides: TGTGCCAGTAGTGCGGGACAGGGGGAGACCCAGTACTTC. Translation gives CASSAGQGETQYF.

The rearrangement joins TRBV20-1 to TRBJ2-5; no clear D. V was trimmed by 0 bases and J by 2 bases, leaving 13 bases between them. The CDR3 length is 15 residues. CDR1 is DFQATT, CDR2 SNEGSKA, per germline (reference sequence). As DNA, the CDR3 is TGCAGTGCTAGAGATCTCGCCCGGGTTCAAGAGACCCAGTACTTC. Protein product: CSARDLARVQETQYF.

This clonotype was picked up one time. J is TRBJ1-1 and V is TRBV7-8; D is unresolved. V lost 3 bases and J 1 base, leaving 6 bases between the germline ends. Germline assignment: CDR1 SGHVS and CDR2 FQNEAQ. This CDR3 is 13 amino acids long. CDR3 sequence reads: CASSFAGNTEAFF. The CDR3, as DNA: TGTGCCAGCAGCTTCGCGGGGAACACTGAAGCTTTCTTT.

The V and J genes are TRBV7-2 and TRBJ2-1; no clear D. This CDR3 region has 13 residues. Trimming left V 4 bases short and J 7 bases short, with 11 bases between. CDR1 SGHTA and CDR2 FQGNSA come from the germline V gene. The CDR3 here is CASSSPRANEQFF. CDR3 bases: TGTGCCAGCAGCTCACCTCGGGCGAATGAGCAGTTCTTC.

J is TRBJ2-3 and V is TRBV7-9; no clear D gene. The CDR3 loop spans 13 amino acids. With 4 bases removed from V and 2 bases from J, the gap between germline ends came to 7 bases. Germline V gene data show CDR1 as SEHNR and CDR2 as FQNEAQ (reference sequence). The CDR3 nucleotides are TGTGCCAGCAGCTGGGCGTCCACAGATACGCAGTATTTT. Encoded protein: CASSWASTDTQYF.

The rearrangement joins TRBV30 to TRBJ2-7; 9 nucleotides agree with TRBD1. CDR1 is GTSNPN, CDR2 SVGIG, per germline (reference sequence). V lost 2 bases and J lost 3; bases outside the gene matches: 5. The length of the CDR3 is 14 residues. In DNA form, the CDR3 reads TGTGCCTGGAGTTTGGGACAGGGTATCTACGAGCAGTACTTC. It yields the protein CAWSLGQGIYEQYF. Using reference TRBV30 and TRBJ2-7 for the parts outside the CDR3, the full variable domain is SQTIHQWPATLVQPVGSPLSLECTVEGTSNPNLYWYRQAAGRGLQLLFYSVGIGQISSEVPQNLSASRPQDRQFILSSKKLLLSDSGFYLCAWSLGQGIYEQYFGPGTRLTVT.

The CDR3 sequence: CASSVQGVAPGGTQYF. The DNA for the CDR3 is TGTGCCAGTAGTGTCCAGGGAGTTGCGCCTGGTGGGACCCAGTACTTC. The chain recombines TRBV19 with TRBJ2-5; D is tentatively TRBD1 or TRBD2 (5 bases each). Germline CDR1 is LNHDA and CDR2 is SQIVND (reference sequence). Trimming cost V 5 bases and J 7 bases, with 23 bases left between them. CDR3 length equals 16 residues. Full variable domain (missing parts from reference TRBV19 and TRBJ2-5): DGGITQSPKYLFRKEGQNVTLSCEQNLNHDAMYWYRQDPGQGLRLIYYSQIVNDFQKGDIAEGYSVSREKKESFPLTVTSAQKNPTAFYLCASSVQGVAPGGTQYFGPGTRLLVL.

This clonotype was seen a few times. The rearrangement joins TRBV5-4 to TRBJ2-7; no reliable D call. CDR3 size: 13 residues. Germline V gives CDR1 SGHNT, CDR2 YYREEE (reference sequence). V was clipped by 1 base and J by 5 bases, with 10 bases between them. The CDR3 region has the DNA TGTGCCAGCAGCTTGAGTAGAGCCCACGAGCAGTACTTC. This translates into CASSLSRAHEQYF.

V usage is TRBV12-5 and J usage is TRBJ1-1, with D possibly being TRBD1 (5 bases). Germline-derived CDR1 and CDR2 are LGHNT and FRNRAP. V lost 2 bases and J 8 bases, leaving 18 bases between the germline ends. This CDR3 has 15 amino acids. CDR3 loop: CASGLMQGPTTEAFF. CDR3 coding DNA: TGTGCTAGTGGTTTGATGCAGGGACCCACCACGGAAGCTTTCTTT.

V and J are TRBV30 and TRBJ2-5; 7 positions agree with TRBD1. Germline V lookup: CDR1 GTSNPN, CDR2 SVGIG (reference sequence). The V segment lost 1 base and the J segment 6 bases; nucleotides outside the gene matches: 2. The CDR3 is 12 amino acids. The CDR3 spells CAWSEQGQTQYF. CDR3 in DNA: TGTGCCTGGAGTGAACAGGGGCAGACCCAGTACTTC.

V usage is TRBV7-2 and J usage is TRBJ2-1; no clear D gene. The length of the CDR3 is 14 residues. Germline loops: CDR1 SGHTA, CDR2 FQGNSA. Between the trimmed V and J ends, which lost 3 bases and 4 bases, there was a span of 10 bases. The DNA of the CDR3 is TGTGCCAGCAGCTTTAGCCCTACTTACAATGAGCAGTTCTTC. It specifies CASSFSPTYNEQFF.

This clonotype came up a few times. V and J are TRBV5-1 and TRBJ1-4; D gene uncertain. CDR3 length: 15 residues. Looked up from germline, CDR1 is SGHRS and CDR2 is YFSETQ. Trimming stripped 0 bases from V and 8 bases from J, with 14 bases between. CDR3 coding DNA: TGCGCCAGCAGCTTGGCCTCAGGAGACGGAGAAAAACTGTTTTTT. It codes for CASSLASGDGEKLFF.

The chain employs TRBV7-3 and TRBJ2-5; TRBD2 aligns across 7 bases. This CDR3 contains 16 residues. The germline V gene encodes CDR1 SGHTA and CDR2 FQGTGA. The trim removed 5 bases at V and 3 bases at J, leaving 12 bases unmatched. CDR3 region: CASSVGRDYTKETQYF. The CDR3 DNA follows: TGTGCCAGCAGCGTCGGCCGGGACTACACCAAAGAGACCCAGTACTTC.

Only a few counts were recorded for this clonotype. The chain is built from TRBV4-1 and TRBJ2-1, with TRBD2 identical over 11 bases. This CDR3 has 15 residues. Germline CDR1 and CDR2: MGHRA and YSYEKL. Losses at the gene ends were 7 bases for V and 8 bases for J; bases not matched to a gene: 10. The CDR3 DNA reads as TGCGCCAGCACCCAGACTAGCGGGACTACCTATGAGCAGTTCTTC. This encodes CASTQTSGTTYEQFF.